A selection of T cell receptor beta chains follows, all from one sample in a study of T cells in Graves' hyperthyroidism and ophthalmopathy. TCRdb passed the multiplex PCR reads through MiXCR, listing each CDR3 protein once. Here the sample spans 300,000 to 400,000 distinct CDR3 sequences, around 20% being singletons. The sequencing sample was made of blood. The receptors stem from a woman aged 45-65 years with Graves' hyperthyroidism. Both conserved end residues are part of each CDR3. The D gene is left open where the match is weak. Size is stated for part of the rows, as once, few or many counts, or as a class when the clone is expanded.

abundance | d_gene | j_gene | v_gene | len | CDR3nt | CDR3aa
few | NA | TRBJ1-3 | TRBV9 | 15 | TGTGCCAGCAGCAACAGGCCGACCTCTGGAAACACCATATATTTT | CASSNRPTSGNTIYF
many | TRBD2 | TRBJ2-3 | TRBV20-1 | 13 | TGCAGTGCTAGAAGCGGGGGAGCAGATACGCAGTATTTT | CSARSGGADTQYF
many | NA | TRBJ1-1 | TRBV12-3/TRBV12-4 | 13 | TGTGCCAGCTCACTGGGGGGGGACACTGAAGCTTTCTTT | CASSLGGDTEAFF
many | NA | TRBJ1-4 | TRBV5-5 | 14 | TGTGCCAGCAGCCCGGGTCTCTGGGGTGAAAAACTGTTTTTT | CASSPGLWGEKLFF
few | NA | TRBJ2-2 | TRBV4-1 | 16 | TGCGCCAGCAGCAGGCACGGACTTGGAGACACCGGGGAGCTGTTTTTT | CASSRHGLGDTGELFF
many | NA | TRBJ1-5 | TRBV6-2/TRBV6-3 | 12 | TGTGCCAGCAGTTCACTCGTTCAGCCCCAGCATTTT | CASSSLVQPQHF
NA | NA | TRBJ1-4 | TRBV27 | 13 | TGTGCCAGCAAAGTACTGGGGATAGAAAAACTGTTTTTT | CASKVLGIEKLFF
few | TRBD1 | TRBJ2-2 | TRBV19 | 15 | TGTGCCAGTAGTAGGGGACAGCCGAACACCGGGGAGCTGTTTTTT | CASSRGQPNTGELFF
NA | TRBD1 | TRBJ1-3 | TRBV5-1 | 14 | TGCGCCAGCAGGACCAGGGGGCCTGGAAACACCATATATTTT | CASRTRGPGNTIYF
few | NA | TRBJ2-3 | TRBV20-1 | 20 | TGCAGTGCTAGAGAGGCCGGAGCGGGACATAAGTATTCTTACACAGATACGCAGTATTTT | CSAREAGAGHKYSYTDTQYF
many | NA | TRBJ1-6 | TRBV18 | 15 | TGTGCCAGCTCACCGACCCGGGGAGCTGAATCACCCCTCCACTTT | CASSPTRGAESPLHF
many | NA | TRBJ2-5 | TRBV11-3 | 13 | TGTGCCAGCAGGTTTCCGGGAAGGAAGACCCAGTACTTC | CASRFPGRKTQYF
NA | TRBD1 | TRBJ2-3 | TRBV4-2 | 14 | TGTGCCAGCAGCCAAGATGGGGGGACAGGGACGCAGTATTTT | CASSQDGGTGTQYF
few | NA | TRBJ1-1 | TRBV15 | 12 | TGTGCCACCAGCTCTCAGAACACTGAAGCTTTCTTT | CATSSQNTEAFF
many | TRBD2 | TRBJ2-5 | TRBV11-1 | 14 | TGTGCCAGCAGCTTGTCTAGCGGGGCGGGACCTCAGTACTTC | CASSLSSGAGPQYF
NA | NA | TRBJ2-3 | TRBV20-1 | 14 | TGCAGTGCTCCCCAGCCAACTTATCCAGATACGCAGTATTTT | CSAPQPTYPDTQYF
few | NA | TRBJ2-5 | TRBV6-1 | 15 | TGTGCCAGCAGCCTCCAGGGGCTAGCGGTAGAGACCCAGTACTTC | CASSLQGLAVETQYF
many | TRBD1 | TRBJ1-6 | TRBV3-1 | 14 | TGTGCCAGCAGCACGGGACAGTCCAATTCACCCCTCCACTTT | CASSTGQSNSPLHF
many | TRBD2 | TRBJ2-3 | TRBV27 | 15 | TGTGCCAGCACCCCCTTGGTAGCGGGAGGAGATACGCAGTATTTT | CASTPLVAGGDTQYF
many | NA | TRBJ2-1 | TRBV6-1 | 15 | TGTGCCAGCTCTAAAAGGGGCGGTTCCTACAATGAGCAGTTCTTC | CASSKRGGSYNEQFF
NA | NA | TRBJ2-5 | TRBV4-1 | 16 | TGCGCCAGCAGCCTCGGGGTCCCGACTAACCAAGAGACCCAGTACTTC | CASSLGVPTNQETQYF
few | NA | TRBJ2-2 | TRBV12-3/TRBV12-4 | 20 | TGTGCCAGCAGTTTTACGCCGGTCGAAAGAGCTAGGAAAGAGGTCGGGGAGCTGTTTTTT | CASSFTPVERARKEVGELFF
NA | NA | TRBJ2-1 | TRBV6-6 | 13 | TGTGCCAGCAGTTACTCGAGCTGGAATGAGCAGTTCTTC | CASSYSSWNEQFF